Following are 11 T cell receptor beta chains from one sample sequenced in a study of PD-1 blockade in classical Hodgkin lymphoma. Sequencing was performed with immunoSEQ multiplex PCR; in TCRdb, only in-frame clones are kept and a portion is missing. The sample has around 31,000 clones; 81% are singletons. Stated time point: cycle 4 day 1 (C4D1), after more than 5 weeks of nivolumab. Patients all relapsed after autologous stem cell transplantation, and there was variation in brentuximab vedotin exposure. This sample comprised peripheral blood mononuclear cells (PBMCs), obtained before the fourth cycle of nivolumab. Receptor source: a human donor with classical Hodgkin lymphoma.

Only one count was recorded for this clone. The gene calls are TRBV7-9 and TRBJ2-5; the D is unclear. The J call is doubtful: the DNA matches TRBJ2-7 better. Germline V gene lookup returns CDR1 SEHNR and CDR2 FQNEAQ (reference sequence). This CDR3 has 15 amino acids. CDR3 in DNA: TGTGCCAGCAGCTTAGCCCCGGATTCTTCCTACGAGCAGTACTTC. It codes for CASSLAPDSSYEQYF.

The genes are TRBV19 and TRBJ2-3, with 8 bases that match TRBD1. Germline V lookup: CDR1 LNHDA, CDR2 SQIVND (reference sequence). V shed 5 bases, J shed 4 bases, and the junction held 11 bases outside the gene matches. This CDR3 region has 16 residues. The CDR3 here is CASSPAGGLRSDTQYF. The CDR3 bases are TGTGCCAGTAGTCCTGCAGGGGGCCTTCGGTCAGATACGCAGTATTTT. The entire variable domain, with the rest obtained from reference TRBV19 and TRBJ2-3, is as follows: DGGITQSPKYLFRKEGQNVTLSCEQNLNHDAMYWYRQDPGQGLRLIYYSQIVNDFQKGDIAEGYSVSREKKESFPLTVTSAQKNPTAFYLCASSPAGGLRSDTQYFGPGTRLTVL.

The CDR3, as DNA: TGTGCCAGCAGCTTAGTAGCGGGGGGTCGAAATGAGCAGTTCTTC. This encodes CASSLVAGGRNEQFF. The gene calls are TRBV7-6 and TRBJ2-1; 10 bases align to TRBD2. With 1 base clipped from V and 7 bases from J, the junction kept 4 bases outside the gene matches. Per the germline V gene, CDR1 is SGHVS and CDR2 is FNYEAQ. The CDR3 runs 15 residues.

The J gene is TRBJ2-2, the V gene TRBV13; D gene unclear. CDR1 PRHDT and CDR2 FYEKMQ come from the germline V gene (reference sequence). The CDR3 is made up of 12 amino acids. The ends were cut back, 0 bases at V and 8 bases at J, with 4 bases in the middle. CDR3 residues: CASSLGGGELFF. In nucleotides, the CDR3 is TGTGCCAGCAGCTTAGGCGGTGGGGAGCTGTTTTTT.

This rearrangement joins TRBV6-4 to TRBJ2-1; 11 bases match TRBD2. CDR1 and CDR2 (germline): MRHNA, SNTAGT. The length of the CDR3 is 15 residues. J gave up 4 bases and V 3 bases, and 2 bases lay outside the gene matches. The CDR3 nucleotides read TGTGCCAGCAGTGAAACTAGCGGGGGATACAATGAGCAGTTCTTC. Protein: CASSETSGGYNEQFF.

The chain has TRBV10-3 and TRBJ2-2; 11 bases agree with TRBD2. Trimming at V came to 6 bases and at J to 0 bases, leaving 6 bases not matched to a gene. Germline CDR1 reads ENHRY; CDR2 reads SYGVKD. This CDR3 has 17 amino acids. Here the CDR3 reads CAIRIGLAGTNTGELFF. DNA for the CDR3: TGTGCCATCAGGATAGGACTAGCGGGTACGAACACCGGGGAGCTGTTTTTT.

V is TRBV4-1 and J is TRBJ1-5; D is uncertain. The CDR3 runs 15 residues. Germline V gives CDR1 MGHRA, CDR2 YSYEKL. V was pared by 2 bases and J by 5 bases, with 13 bases between. In DNA form, the CDR3 reads TGCGCCAGCAGCCAAACCACAGTGCTCCATCAGCCCCAGCATTTT. Translating it yields CASSQTTVLHQPQHF.

This clone was found once. The chain joins TRBV20-1 to TRBJ2-1; unclear D gene. Trimming cost V 2 bases and J 4 bases, with 3 bases left between them. CDR1 and CDR2 (germline): DFQATT, SNEGSKA (reference sequence). CDR3 length equals 11 residues. The CDR3 region is CSARRYNEQFF. The CDR3 region has the DNA TGCAGTGCTAGACGGTACAATGAGCAGTTCTTC.

This chain joins TRBV5-1 and TRBJ2-3; 10 positions agree with TRBD1. The CDR3 loop spans 15 amino acids. Germline CDR1 and CDR2: SGHRS and YFSETQ. With 4 bases clipped from V and 3 bases from J, the junction kept 5 bases outside the gene matches. CDR3 DNA sequence: TGCGCCAGCAGCAGGACAGGGGGTCGGACAGATACGCAGTATTTT. Translated: CASSRTGGRTDTQYF. Full variable domain (missing parts from reference TRBV5-1 and TRBJ2-3): KAGVTQTPRYLIKTRGQQVTLSCSPISGHRSVSWYQQTPGQGLQFLFEYFSETQRNKGNFPGRFSGRQFSNSRSEMNVSTLELGDSALYLCASSRTGGRTDTQYFGPGTRLTVL.

This clone was counted only a few times. The V gene is TRBV2, the J gene TRBJ1-4, with TRBD1 identical over 10 bases. Per the germline V gene, CDR1 is SNHLY and CDR2 is FYNNEI. V trimming: 6 bases; J trimming: 8 bases; junction bases outside the gene matches: 6. This CDR3 is built from 14 residues. The CDR3 DNA reads as TGTGCCAGCAGCCTCCGGGACAGGGGCGAAAAACTGTTTTTT. It translates to CASSLRDRGEKLFF.

V gene TRBV15 combines with J gene TRBJ2-1; D tentatively fits TRBD1 or TRBD2 (5 bases each). Per germline, CDR1 LNHNV and CDR2 YYDKDF (reference sequence). The CDR3 is made up of 16 amino acids. Trimming removed 2 bases at V and 0 bases at J, with 11 bases between. The chain's CDR3 is CATSRRKGSSYNEQFF. The CDR3 DNA sequence: TGTGCCACCAGCAGACGTAAGGGGAGCTCCTACAATGAGCAGTTCTTC.